This T cell receptor (beta chain) was sequenced during a study of T cell clones after liver transplantation. Study background: Graft-donor-reactive sequences were compared with third-party-reactive TCRbeta sequences from pre-transplant mixed lymphocyte reactions. Apart from a few HCV-positive recipients, transplants were for non-autoimmune, non-viral reasons. Without induction therapy, subjects received standard immunosuppression until 12-24 months post-transplant.

Sorting of unstimulated PBMCs yielded separate CD3+CD4+ and CD3+CD8+ fractions. Generated by immunoSEQ multiplex PCR, the TCRdb table keeps only in-frame clones and is missing some. The table records around 18,000 clones, over 75% of them present only once. CDR3 length: 15 amino acids. V was shortened by 4 bases and J by 6 bases, with 18 bases between the two germline ends. Germline CDR1 is MDHEN and CDR2 is SYDVKM. The sequenced sample was CD8+ T cells from blood, obtained approximately 45 months after liver transplant. V and J are TRBV28 and TRBJ1-2; D gene ambiguous. The sequence came from a human patient who received a liver transplant. Some T cells here may be from the graft donor. The CDR3 nucleotides are TGTGCCAGCAGTTCGCTTTGGGCGGGGTCGGATGGCTACACCTTC. Its protein is CASSSLWAGSDGYTF.